Each of the 5 T cell receptor beta chains below was sequenced from the same sample in a study of T cells in women clearing cervical HPV infection. Profiled with immunoSEQ multiplex PCR; TCRdb holds only in-frame clones, not every one. This repertoire comprises 20,000 or so clones; its ten largest clones make up 5.4%. Material: blood buffy coat. Receptors were obtained from a woman aged 18 to 75 with a cervical HPV16 infection that either progressed to CIN3+ or cleared (not recorded which).

On this clone itself: The CDR3 end lies 3 residues beyond the end of the read and is filled in from the germline J gene. The V call is TRBV7-2, the J call TRBJ2-1, with 8 bases that match TRBD2. Germline-derived CDR1 and CDR2 are SGHTA and FQGNSA. The CDR3 consists of 18 residues. V lost 0 bases, J lost 4 bases, and 11 bases stayed unmatched. CDR3 bases read: TGTGCCAGCAGCTTAGCGGTCTTGTCGGGGGGGGGTTACAATGAG. Translated: CASSLAVLSGGGYNE. In full, the CDR3 is CASSLAVLSGGGYNEQFF. The whole variable domain, remainder taken from reference TRBV7-2 and TRBJ2-1, is GAGVSQSPSNKVTEKGKDVELRCDPISGHTALYWYRQSLGQGLEFLIYFQGNSAPDKSGLPSDRFSAERTGGSVSTLTIQRTQQEDSAVYLCASSLAVLSGGGYNEQFFGPGTRLTVL.

A note on this clone: The sequenced fragment ends 3 residues before the CDR3 boundary, so the rest is inferred from the germline J gene. The chain employs TRBV20-1 and TRBJ1-4; maybe TRBD1 (5 bases). CDR3 length: 17 residues. Germline V gene data show CDR1 as DFQATT and CDR2 as SNEGSKA (reference sequence). The CDR3: CSARGDSQSSYNSPLFF. The CDR3 DNA, read in part, is TGCAGTGCTAGAGGCGACAGTCAAAGCTCCTATAATTCACCA.

On this clone: The read stops 3 residues short of the end of the CDR3; the missing end is completed from the germline J gene. This rearrangement joins TRBV9 to TRBJ2-3; D remains ambiguous. From germline, CDR1 is SGDLS and CDR2 YYNGEE. This CDR3 is built from 13 residues. V lost 4 bases and J 5 bases, leaving 11 bases between the germline ends. The CDR3: CASSPGAKDTQYF. The CDR3 bases that were read are TGTGCCAGCAGCCCCGGAGCGAAAGATACG.

About this clone itself: The read halts 3 residues ahead of the CDR3 end, with the missing end drawn from the germline J gene. The chain joins TRBV20-1 to TRBJ1-2, with TRBD1 identical over 8 bases. Trimming took 4 bases from V and 3 from J; bases not matched to a gene: 4. CDR1 is DFQATT and CDR2 is SNEGSKA in the germline V gene (reference sequence). This CDR3 has 13 residues. CDR3 amino acids: CSAMDREDYGYTF. The part of the CDR3 DNA that was read is TGCAGTGCTATGGACAGGGAAGACTATGGC.

On this clone itself: Read sequence stops 3 residues before the CDR3 end, and the germline J gene provides the missing end. This chain uses TRBV20-1 with TRBJ1-6; a weak D match, TRBD1 (6 bases). Trimming took 1 base from V and 9 from J, leaving 13 bases between them. Germline V gene sequence: CDR1 DFQATT, CDR2 SNEGSKA (reference sequence). The CDR3 spans 14 residues. The DNA read from the CDR3 is TGCAGTGCTAGAGTTGACCCAGGGGCTTCACCC. Amino acid sequence: CSARVDPGASP. In full, the CDR3 reads CSARVDPGASPLHF.